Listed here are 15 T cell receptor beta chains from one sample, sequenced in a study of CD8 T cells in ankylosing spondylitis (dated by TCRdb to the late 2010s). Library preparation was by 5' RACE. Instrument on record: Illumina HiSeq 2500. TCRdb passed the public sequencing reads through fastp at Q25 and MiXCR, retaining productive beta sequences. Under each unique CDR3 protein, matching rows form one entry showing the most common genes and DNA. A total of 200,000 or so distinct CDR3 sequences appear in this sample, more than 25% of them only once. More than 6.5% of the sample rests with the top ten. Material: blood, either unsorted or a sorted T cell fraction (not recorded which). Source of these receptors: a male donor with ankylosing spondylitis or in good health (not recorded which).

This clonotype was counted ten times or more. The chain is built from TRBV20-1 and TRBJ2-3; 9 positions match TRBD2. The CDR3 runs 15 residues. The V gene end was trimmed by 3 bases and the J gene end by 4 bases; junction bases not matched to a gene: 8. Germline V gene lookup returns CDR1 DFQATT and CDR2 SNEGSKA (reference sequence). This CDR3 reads CSASVASGNSDTQYF. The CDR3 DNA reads TGCAGTGCTAGTGTGGCTAGCGGGAATTCAGATACGCAGTATTTT.

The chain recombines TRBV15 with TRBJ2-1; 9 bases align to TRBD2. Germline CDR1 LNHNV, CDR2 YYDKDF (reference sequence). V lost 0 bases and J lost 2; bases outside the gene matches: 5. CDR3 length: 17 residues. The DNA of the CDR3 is TGTGCCACCAGCAGAGATCTGGCGGGAGGGCCCTACAATGAGCAGTTCTTC. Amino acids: CATSRDLAGGPYNEQFF.

The CDR3 sequence is CSASAGTQYF. CDR3 nucleotide sequence: TGCAGTGCTAGCGCCGGGACCCAGTACTTC. The chain combines TRBV20-1 with TRBJ2-5; no clear D gene. The CDR3 runs to 10 residues. CDR1 is DFQATT, CDR2 SNEGSKA, per germline (reference sequence). Trimming left V 3 bases short and J 7 bases short, with 6 bases between.

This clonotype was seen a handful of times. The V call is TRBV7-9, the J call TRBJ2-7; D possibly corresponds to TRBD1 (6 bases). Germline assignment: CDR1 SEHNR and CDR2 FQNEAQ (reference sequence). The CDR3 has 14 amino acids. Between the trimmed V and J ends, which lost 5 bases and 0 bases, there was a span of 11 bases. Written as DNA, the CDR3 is TGTGCCAGCAGCAAAGACAGGTACTCCTACGAGCAGTACTTC. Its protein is CASSKDRYSYEQYF.

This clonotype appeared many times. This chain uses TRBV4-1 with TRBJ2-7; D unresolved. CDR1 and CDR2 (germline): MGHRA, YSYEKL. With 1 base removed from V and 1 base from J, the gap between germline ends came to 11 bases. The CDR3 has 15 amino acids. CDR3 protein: CASSQGLQISYEQYF. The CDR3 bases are TGCGCCAGCAGCCAAGGGCTCCAAATATCCTACGAGCAGTACTTC.

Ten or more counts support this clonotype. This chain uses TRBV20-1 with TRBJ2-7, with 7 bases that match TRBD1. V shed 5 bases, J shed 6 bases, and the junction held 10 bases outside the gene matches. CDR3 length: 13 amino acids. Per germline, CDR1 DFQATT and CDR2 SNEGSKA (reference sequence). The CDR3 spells CSAPVRQGGEQYF. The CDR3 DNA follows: TGCAGTGCTCCGGTGAGACAGGGTGGCGAGCAGTACTTC.

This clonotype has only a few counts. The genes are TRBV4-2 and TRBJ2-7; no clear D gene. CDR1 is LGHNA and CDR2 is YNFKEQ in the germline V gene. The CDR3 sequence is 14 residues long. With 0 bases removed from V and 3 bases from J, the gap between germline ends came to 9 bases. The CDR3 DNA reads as TGTGCCAGCAGCCAAGATGTGAGGAGCTACGAGCAGTACTTC. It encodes CASSQDVRSYEQYF.

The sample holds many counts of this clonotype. CDR3 DNA: TGTGCCATCAGTTCGACAGGCTCTGGAAACACCATATATTTT. It specifies CAISSTGSGNTIYF. The J gene is TRBJ1-3, the V gene TRBV10-3, with D possibly TRBD1 on 6 matching bases. Per germline, CDR1 ENHRY and CDR2 SYGVKD. CDR3 length: 14 residues. V lost 5 bases and J lost 0, with 8 bases in between.

The CDR3 DNA reads TGTGCCAGTAGTAGTGGACAGGTTGTAAATGAGCAGTTCTTC. The encoded protein is CASSSGQVVNEQFF. This chain connects TRBV19 to TRBJ2-1; 7 bases agree with TRBD1. CDR1 is LNHDA and CDR2 is SQIVND in the germline V gene (reference sequence). This CDR3 comprises 14 residues. Trimming at V came to 4 bases and at J to 7 bases, leaving 7 bases not matched to a gene.

The CDR3 DNA sequence: TGTGCCAGCAGTTTAGTGGCAACCGGGACGCATACCTACGAGCAGTACTTC. Its protein is CASSLVATGTHTYEQYF. The rearrangement joins TRBV27 to TRBJ2-7; perhaps D is TRBD1 or TRBD2 (5 bases each). Per germline, CDR1 MNHEY and CDR2 SMNVEV (reference sequence). The V end lost 2 bases, the J end lost 2 bases, and 19 bases lay between the germline ends. This CDR3 region has 17 residues.

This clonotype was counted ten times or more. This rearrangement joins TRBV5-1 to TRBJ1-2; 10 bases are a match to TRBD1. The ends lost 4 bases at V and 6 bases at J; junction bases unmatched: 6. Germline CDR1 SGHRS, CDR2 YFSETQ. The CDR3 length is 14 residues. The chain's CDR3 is CASSQGQGLNGYTF. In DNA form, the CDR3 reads TGCGCCAGCAGCCAGGGACAGGGGTTGAATGGCTACACCTTC.

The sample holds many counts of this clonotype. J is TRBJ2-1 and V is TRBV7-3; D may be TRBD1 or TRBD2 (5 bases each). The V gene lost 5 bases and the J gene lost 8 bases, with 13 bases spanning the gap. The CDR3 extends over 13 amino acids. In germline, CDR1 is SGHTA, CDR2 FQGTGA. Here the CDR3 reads CASSPQVGDEQFF. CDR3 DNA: TGTGCCAGCAGCCCTCAGGTGGGGGATGAGCAGTTCTTC.

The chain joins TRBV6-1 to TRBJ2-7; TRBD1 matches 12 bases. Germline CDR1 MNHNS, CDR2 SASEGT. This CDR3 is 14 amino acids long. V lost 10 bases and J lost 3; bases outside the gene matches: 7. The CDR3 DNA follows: TGTGCCACGGGGGGGACAGGGGGCGTCTACGAGCAGTACTTC. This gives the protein CATGGTGGVYEQYF.

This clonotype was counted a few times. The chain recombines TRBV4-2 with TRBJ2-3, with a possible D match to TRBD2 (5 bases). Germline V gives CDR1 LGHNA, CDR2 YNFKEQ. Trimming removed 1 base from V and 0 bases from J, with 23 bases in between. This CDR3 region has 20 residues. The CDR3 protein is CASSQGEGGRRYPSTDTQYF. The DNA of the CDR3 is TGTGCCAGCAGCCAAGGCGAAGGAGGCCGTCGATACCCTAGCACAGATACGCAGTATTTT.

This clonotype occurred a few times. This CDR3 is CSARELLGRSYNSPLHF. The CDR3 DNA follows: TGCAGTGCTAGAGAGCTTTTAGGACGGAGCTATAATTCACCCCTCCACTTT. This chain connects TRBV20-1 to TRBJ1-6; D is undetermined. Trimming removed 0 bases from V and 3 bases from J, with 15 bases in between. This CDR3 contains 17 residues. The germline CDR1 and CDR2 sequences are DFQATT and SNEGSKA (reference sequence).